The rows below give T cell receptor beta chains drawn from one sample of a study of T-cell memory formation after mild COVID-19. TCRdb itself ran the 5' RACE reads through MiXCR, one entry per CDR3 protein. In the table there are just over 300,000 distinct CDR3 sequences, approximately 19% of which are singletons. The sequencing sample was made of PBMCs or a T cell subset sorted from them (not recorded which). The receptors were sampled from a man aged 18 to 29 who had mild COVID-19 (a few samples of this study predate the infection). Cell type and time point are not known. CDR3s include the opening cysteine and the closing phenylalanine or tryptophan. The D gene is left open where the match is weak. For some rows the clone size is stated as once, few or many, or as a class when expanded; others skip it.

v_gene	abundance	j_gene	d_gene	CDR3nt	CDR3aa
TRBV5-4	few	TRBJ2-2	TRBD1	TGTGCCAGCAGCCTGGACAGGGGGCGTACCGGGGAGCTGTTTTTT	CASSLDRGRTGELFF
TRBV6-5	-	TRBJ1-1	-	TGTGCCAGCATGAGTGGGACTGAAGCTTTCTTT	CASMSGTEAFF
TRBV29-1	-	TRBJ1-4	-	TGCAGCGTTTATACGGGATCAAACGAAAAACTGTTTTTT	CSVYTGSNEKLFF
TRBV6-2/TRBV6-3	-	TRBJ1-1	-	TGTGCCAGCAGTTTCGGGGTGGTGAACACTGAAGCTTTCTTT	CASSFGVVNTEAFF
TRBV6-2/TRBV6-3	-	TRBJ2-1	-	TGTGCCAGCAGTTACTCGCTCAGCAAAGCCTACAATGAGCAGTTCTTC	CASSYSLSKAYNEQFF
TRBV3-1	-	TRBJ2-1	-	TGTGCCAGCAGCCAATCGGTCCACAATGAGCAGTTCTTC	CASSQSVHNEQFF
TRBV10-3	few	TRBJ2-3	-	TGTGCCATCAGTGAGTCTCTGACCACGCCAGATACGCAGTATTTT	CAISESLTTPDTQYF
TRBV7-2	-	TRBJ2-1	-	TGTGCCAGCTCCGCCCGGGGGAGCTCCTACAATGAGCAGTTCTTC	CASSARGSSYNEQFF
TRBV28	-	TRBJ1-2	-	TGTGCCAGCAGTTTTGGCGGCGACTATGGCTACACCTTC	CASSFGGDYGYTF
TRBV15	few	TRBJ2-3	TRBD1	TGTGCCACCAGCGGCTCCGGGACAGGGGATGGAGATACGCAGTATTTT	CATSGSGTGDGDTQYF
TRBV5-1	-	TRBJ2-5	-	TGCGCCAGCAGCTTCGAGGGTTGGGAGACCCAGTACTTC	CASSFEGWETQYF
TRBV6-1	few	TRBJ2-2	-	TGTGCCAGCAACCACTACACCGGGGAGCTGTTTTTT	CASNHYTGELFF
TRBV7-3	many	TRBJ2-3	TRBD1	TGTGCCAGCAGCCCAAGGGACAGGGCGGGCTCAGATACGCAGTATTTT	CASSPRDRAGSDTQYF
TRBV4-1	-	TRBJ2-5	-	TGCGCCAGCAGCCAGCGTCCCCCCGTGTCCTTAGAAGAGACCCAGTACTTC	CASSQRPPVSLEETQYF
TRBV13	-	TRBJ2-4	-	TGTGCCAGCAGCTTAGGCCCCGGGAATCTAGCCAAAAACATTCAGTACTTC	CASSLGPGNLAKNIQYF
TRBV20-1	-	TRBJ1-5	-	TGCAGTGCAACCCCCGGGGGGAGCTATCAGCCCCAGCATTTT	CSATPGGSYQPQHF
TRBV4-3	-	TRBJ2-1	-	TGCGCCAGCAGCCAAGATCTGCGGAGGTCCTACAATGAGCAGTTCTTC	CASSQDLRRSYNEQFF
TRBV11-2	-	TRBJ2-1	-	TGTGCCAGCAGCACTAACTACGCGAGATTGGACGATGAGCAGTTCTTC	CASSTNYARLDDEQFF
TRBV6-2/TRBV6-3	many	TRBJ1-5	-	TGTGCCAGCAGTCCTCAGGGTGGGAATCAGCCCCAGCATTTT	CASSPQGGNQPQHF
TRBV10-3	few	TRBJ1-4	-	TGTGCCATCAGTGATTGGGCAGCTAATGAAAAACTGTTTTTT	CAISDWAANEKLFF
TRBV12-3/TRBV12-4	many	TRBJ1-2	-	TGTGCCAGCAGTTGGGGGGATGGCTATGGCTACACCTTC	CASSWGDGYGYTF
TRBV6-5	-	TRBJ2-1	TRBD2	TGTGCCAGCAGCTCGGCGGGGGGTTCTATGAATGAGCAGTTCTTC	CASSSAGGSMNEQFF
TRBV5-1	-	TRBJ1-2	TRBD1	TGCGCCAGCAGCTTGGGACAGGGATTAACTGGCTACACCTTC	CASSLGQGLTGYTF
TRBV4-1	-	TRBJ2-4	-	TGCGCCAGCAGCCCCTATATTGGTGAGGCAGGGGTCATTCAGTACTTC	CASSPYIGEAGVIQYF
TRBV7-6	-	TRBJ2-5	TRBD2	TGTGCCAGCAACCCCCGGCGCGGGGGGGAGACCCAGTACTTC	CASNPRRGGETQYF
TRBV4-1	few	TRBJ2-7	TRBD2	TGCGCCAGCAGCCCGTTAGCGGGGATTTCCTACGAGCAGTACTTC	CASSPLAGISYEQYF
TRBV7-9	-	TRBJ1-5	-	TGTGCCAGCAGCTTAACAGGGCAAGGCAATCAGCCCCAGCATTTT	CASSLTGQGNQPQHF
TRBV20-1	-	TRBJ2-7	TRBD1	TGCAGTGCTAGAGTTTCGGACAGGCCGCTTGACGAGCAGTACTTC	CSARVSDRPLDEQYF
TRBV9	-	TRBJ2-2	TRBD2	TGTGCCAGCAGCGGACTAGCGGGAGGGGGAACCGGGGAGCTGTTTTTT	CASSGLAGGGTGELFF
TRBV24-1	-	TRBJ2-1	-	TGTGCCACCAGTGATTTCCAGGCGGACAATGAGCAGTTCTTC	CATSDFQADNEQFF
TRBV12-3/TRBV12-4	-	TRBJ1-5	TRBD1	TGTGCCAGCAGTCGGGACAGTTCCAATCAGCCCCAGCATTTT	CASSRDSSNQPQHF
TRBV12-3/TRBV12-4	-	TRBJ2-7	-	TGTGCCAGCACCGATCCATACTATTTTTACGAGCAGTACTTC	CASTDPYYFYEQYF
TRBV5-1	-	TRBJ2-5	-	TGCGCCAGCAGCCTGCACAGTCAGGCATCTGAAGAGACCCAGTACTTC	CASSLHSQASEETQYF
TRBV30	few	TRBJ2-4	TRBD2	TGTGCCTGGAGTGTAGGGACTATCGGCATTCAGTACTTC	CAWSVGTIGIQYF
TRBV7-2	many	TRBJ2-3	TRBD2	TGTGCCAGCATCCGGGGGGGCTCTAGCACAGATACGCAGTATTTT	CASIRGGSSTDTQYF
TRBV3-1	few	TRBJ2-7	-	TGTGCCAGCAGCCCCCCCTCGGGGTACGAGCAGTACTTC	CASSPPSGYEQYF
TRBV20-1	few	TRBJ2-7	TRBD1	TGCAGTGCTCTTTTAGACAGGGGTCTCTACGAGCAGTACTTC	CSALLDRGLYEQYF
TRBV4-1	few	TRBJ1-2	-	TGCGCCAGCAGCCAAGATTTGTCACAGGCCTTTGGCTACACCTTC	CASSQDLSQAFGYTF
TRBV6-2/TRBV6-3	-	TRBJ2-2	TRBD2	TGTGCCAGCACCAACCGGGGAGGGAAAGGCACCGGGGAGCTGTTTTTT	CASTNRGGKGTGELFF
TRBV4-3	-	TRBJ2-1	-	TGCGCCAGCAGCCACCAGGGTTTTGGTAATGAGCAGTTCTTC	CASSHQGFGNEQFF
TRBV7-9	few	TRBJ1-5	TRBD1	TGTGCCAGCAGCACCGACAGGGACGTTAATCAGCCCCAGCATTTT	CASSTDRDVNQPQHF
TRBV12-3/TRBV12-4	-	TRBJ2-1	TRBD2	TGTGCCAGCAGATCACTCCCGGGGGGTCGAGGGAATGAGCAGTTCTTC	CASRSLPGGRGNEQFF
TRBV29-1	-	TRBJ1-2	-	TGCAGCGCCGTCACAGGGCCGTCGGGCTATGGCTACACCTTC	CSAVTGPSGYGYTF
TRBV11-2	few	TRBJ2-7	-	TGTGCCAGCAGCTTAAATAGGGAGGGGGAGGTAGCCTACGAGCAGTACTTC	CASSLNREGEVAYEQYF
TRBV7-6	few	TRBJ1-2	TRBD1	TGTGCCAGCAGCTTGGGACAGGGGTTTGGCTACACCTTC	CASSLGQGFGYTF
TRBV12-3/TRBV12-4	-	TRBJ2-5	TRBD1	TGTGCCAGCAGCTGGACAGGGGGCTTTCAAGAGACCCAGTACTTC	CASSWTGGFQETQYF
TRBV7-3	few	TRBJ2-4	-	TGTGCCAGCAGCTTTCGCCAGGGGTTAGCCAAAAACATTCAGTACTTC	CASSFRQGLAKNIQYF
TRBV4-3	few	TRBJ1-6	-	TGCGCCAGCAGCCAAGATCCGGCGGTTGCTAATTCACCCCTCCACTTT	CASSQDPAVANSPLHF
TRBV7-9	few	TRBJ2-6	TRBD1	TGTGCCAGCAGCACATGGACAGGGCAGGGCTCTGGGGCCAACGTCCTGACTTTC	CASSTWTGQGSGANVLTF
TRBV4-2	few	TRBJ2-1	-	TGTGCCAGCAGCCAAGGGATTACAAATGAGCAGTTCTTC	CASSQGITNEQFF